One and the same sample provided the 32 T cell receptor beta chains below, sequenced in a study of cytomegalovirus exposure and HLA in healthy donors. PCR employed 60 Vbeta and 13 Jbeta primers. The assay was immunoSEQ multiplex PCR, and TCRdb's table has in-frame clones only and misses some. The repertoire includes 160,000 or so clones, around four fifths of them detected once, and over 1.5% sits in the top ten. The sequenced sample consisted of PBMCs. The receptors here all came from a woman aged 18-30 years in good health and CMV-seronegative.

V usage is TRBV28 and J usage is TRBJ2-2, with unresolved D. Trimming cost V 3 bases and J 2 bases, with 7 bases left between them. The CDR3 length is 14 residues. The V gene's germline CDR1 is MDHEN and CDR2 SYDVKM. The CDR3 DNA follows: TGTGCCAGCAGTTTTAATTCCAACACCGGGGAGCTGTTTTTT. Translated: CASSFNSNTGELFF.

A single count supports this clone. The J gene is TRBJ2-7, the V gene TRBV19, with 12 positions matching TRBD1. Trimming took 4 bases from V and 7 from J; bases not matched to a gene: 2. CDR1 is LNHDA and CDR2 is SQIVND in the germline V gene (reference sequence). The CDR3 totals 13 residues. The CDR3 sequence: CASSRDRGREQYF. For the CDR3, the DNA is TGTGCCAGTAGTAGGGACAGGGGGCGTGAGCAGTACTTC.

This clone has just a few counts. The genes are TRBV9 and TRBJ1-2; 7 positions match TRBD1. The V gene end was trimmed by 1 base and the J gene end by 4 bases; junction bases not matched to a gene: 16. The CDR3 has 18 residues. Germline V lookup: CDR1 SGDLS, CDR2 YYNGEE. The CDR3 sequence is CASSVNPWGTEAFYGYTF. The DNA of the CDR3 is TGTGCCAGCAGCGTAAATCCGTGGGGGACAGAAGCCTTCTATGGCTACACCTTC. The whole variable domain, filled in from reference TRBV9 and TRBJ1-2, reads DSGVTQTPKHLITATGQRVTLRCSPRSGDLSVYWYQQSLDQGLQFLIQYYNGEERAKGNILERFSAQQFPDLHSELNLSSLELGDSALYFCASSVNPWGTEAFYGYTFGSGTRLTVV.

This clone was counted a few times. CDR3: CASSEARTGNQPQHF. In DNA, the CDR3 is TGTGCCAGCAGTGAAGCGCGTACAGGCAATCAGCCCCAGCATTTT. The V call is TRBV6-1, the J call TRBJ1-5, with D uncertain. CDR1 and CDR2 from the germline V gene are MNHNS and SASEGT. With 0 bases removed from V and 2 bases from J, the gap between germline ends came to 8 bases. The length of the CDR3 is 15 residues.

The rearrangement uses TRBV5-1 and TRBJ2-7, with D perhaps matching TRBD2 (7 bases). This CDR3 contains 15 residues. V was cut by 1 base and J by 0 bases, with 11 bases left in between. From germline, CDR1 is SGHRS and CDR2 YFSETQ. CDR3 region: CASSLRGGRSYEQYF. DNA of the CDR3: TGCGCCAGCAGCTTGAGGGGGGGGCGCTCCTACGAGCAGTACTTC.

The chain links TRBV5-4 to TRBJ2-5; 7 bases are shared with TRBD1. CDR3 length equals 15 residues. Germline CDR1 is SGHNT and CDR2 is YYREEE (reference sequence). V shed 2 bases, J shed 5 bases, and the junction held 9 bases outside the gene matches. In nucleotides, the CDR3 is TGTGCCAGCAGCTTAGGACAGGTTGAGGGGGAGACCCAGTACTTC. This gives the protein CASSLGQVEGETQYF.

The J gene is TRBJ1-1, the V gene TRBV21-1. TRBV21-1 has pseudogene status. The CDR3 contains 19 residues. For the CDR3, the DNA is TGTGCCAGCAGCAACGGCGGGGGTGTTCGGAACAGGGCACCCACTGAAGCTTTCTTT. Protein sequence: CASSNGGGVRNRAPTEAFF.

This clone was found many times. The V gene is TRBV28, the J gene TRBJ1-1; no definite D call. CDR3 size: 14 residues. V was cut by 7 bases and J by 6 bases, with 18 bases left in between. Germline loops: CDR1 MDHEN, CDR2 SYDVKM. Here the CDR3 reads CASTRERSVPEAFF. CDR3 in DNA: TGTGCCAGCACCCGGGAGCGAAGTGTTCCTGAAGCTTTCTTT.

The rearrangement joins TRBV2 to TRBJ1-2, with D unresolved. Germline loops: CDR1 SNHLY, CDR2 FYNNEI. V was pared by 7 bases and J by 3 bases, with 6 bases between. This CDR3 contains 11 residues. The DNA of the CDR3 is TGTGCCAGCACCACTGACTATGGCTACACCTTC. The encoded protein is CASTTDYGYTF.

V gene TRBV21-1 combines with J gene TRBJ2-2; no DNA check was done on the table's D call, TRBD1. TRBV21-1 is a known pseudogene. The length of the CDR3 is 18 residues. Here the CDR3 DNA reads TGTGCCAGCAGCAAACCTACCCCGGGACAGGGGAACACCGGGGAGCTGTTTTTT. It is translated as CASSKPTPGQGNTGELFF.

The chain couples TRBV11-1 to TRBJ1-5; unclear D gene. The CDR3 loop spans 16 amino acids. The germline V gene encodes CDR1 SGHAT and CDR2 FQDESV (reference sequence). Trimming stripped 10 bases from V and 6 bases from J, with 25 bases between. The CDR3 spells CATICREQQGCQPQHF. The CDR3 DNA reads as TGTGCCACCATATGTCGGGAGCAGCAAGGGTGTCAGCCCCAGCATTTT.

This clone came up once. This rearrangement joins TRBV5-1 to TRBJ2-6, with a tentative D call TRBD1 (6 bases). Per germline, CDR1 SGHRS and CDR2 YFSETQ. With 4 bases removed from V and 0 bases from J, the gap between germline ends came to 11 bases. This CDR3 is built from 16 residues. CDR3 sequence (DNA): TGCGCCAGCAGCAACTCAGGGGTCTCTGGGGCCAACGTCCTGACTTTC. Translating it yields CASSNSGVSGANVLTF.

This chain connects TRBV18 to TRBJ1-1; TRBD1 agrees at 7 bases. The CDR3 extends over 13 amino acids. Per germline, CDR1 KGHSH and CDR2 LQKENI. After removal of 5 bases from V and 5 bases from J, the junction contained 5 bases not matched to a gene. The CDR3 DNA is TGTGCCAGCTCAACAGGGGTCGGGACTGAAGCTTTCTTT. It translates to CASSTGVGTEAFF.

CDR3 protein: CATKEGPGNYGYTF. For the CDR3, the DNA is TGTGCCACCAAGGAGGGCCCGGGCAACTATGGCTACACCTTC. The J gene is TRBJ1-2, the V gene TRBV19; D is uncertain. Germline values: CDR1 LNHDA, CDR2 SQIVND (reference sequence). This CDR3 is built from 14 residues. The V end lost 10 bases, the J end lost 2 bases, and 17 bases lay between the germline ends.

V gene TRBV5-1 combines with J gene TRBJ2-7; D not certain. The V end was cut by 4 bases, the J end by 4 bases, with 6 bases between. The CDR3 covers 11 residues. Germline V lookup: CDR1 SGHRS, CDR2 YFSETQ. Here the CDR3 DNA reads TGCGCCAGCAGCAACGGTTACGAGCAGTACTTC. Residues: CASSNGYEQYF.

The rearrangement uses TRBV6-1 and TRBJ2-7; D remains ambiguous. V lost 5 bases and J lost 2, with 10 bases in between. Germline V lookup: CDR1 MNHNS, CDR2 SASEGT. This CDR3 is 13 amino acids long. The DNA of the CDR3 is TGTGCCAGCAGTCATATCCTAACCTACGAGCAGTACTTC. It codes for CASSHILTYEQYF.

The chain has TRBV30 and TRBJ2-7, with 9 bases fitting TRBD1. The CDR3 covers 14 residues. Per germline, CDR1 GTSNPN and CDR2 SVGIG (reference sequence). Germline trimming cut 0 bases from V and 5 bases from J; bases unmatched to any gene: 5. The CDR3 DNA reads TGTGCCTGGAGTGTACGGGGACAGGGTAACGAGCAGTACTTC. Translated: CAWSVRGQGNEQYF.

J is TRBJ1-2 and V is TRBV29-1; D not certain. Trimming pared 5 bases from V and 1 base from J, leaving 5 bases between. Germline assignment: CDR1 SQVTM and CDR2 ANQGSEA. CDR3 length: 11 amino acids. CDR3 region: CSVNFNYGYTF. The CDR3 coding sequence is TGCAGCGTTAACTTTAACTATGGCTACACCTTC.

CDR3 amino acids: CASGNRGRPYEQYF. The CDR3 nucleotides read TGTGCCAGCGGAAACAGGGGGCGCCCCTACGAGCAGTACTTC. The genes are TRBV28 and TRBJ2-7; 9 bases map to TRBD1. V shed 8 bases, J shed 2 bases, and the junction held 7 bases outside the gene matches. Germline V gene sequence: CDR1 MDHEN, CDR2 SYDVKM. The length of the CDR3 is 14 residues.

The chain couples TRBV13 to TRBJ2-7; the match to TRBD1 covers 7 bases. The germline V gene encodes CDR1 PRHDT and CDR2 FYEKMQ (reference sequence). The CDR3 runs 16 residues. With V trimmed by 5 bases and J by 7 bases, 17 bases remained unmatched. The CDR3 protein is CASSHGSGQRGEEQYF. CDR3 DNA: TGTGCCAGCAGCCACGGCTCGGGACAGAGGGGAGAGGAGCAGTACTTC. The whole variable domain, filled in from reference TRBV13 and TRBJ2-7, reads AAGVIQSPRHLIKEKRETATLKCYPIPRHDTVYWYQQGPGQDPQFLISFYEKMQSDKGSIPDRFSAQQFSDYHSELNMSSLELGDSALYFCASSHGSGQRGEEQYFGPGTRLTVT.

This clone occurred once. The V call is TRBV5-1, the J call TRBJ2-1; D gene ambiguous. V was pared by 3 bases and J by 6 bases, with 10 bases between. Looked up from germline, CDR1 is SGHRS and CDR2 is YFSETQ. CDR3 length: 13 amino acids. The CDR3, as DNA: TGCGCCAGCAGCTCCCCTGGGCCCAATGAGCAGTTCTTC. This codes for CASSSPGPNEQFF.

The chain is built from TRBV4-1 and TRBJ2-1; TRBD1 agrees at 12 bases. CDR1 MGHRA and CDR2 YSYEKL come from the germline V gene. With 6 bases clipped from V and 7 bases from J, the junction kept 10 bases outside the gene matches. CDR3 length: 16 amino acids. Here the CDR3 DNA reads TGCGCCAGCAGAGGGGACAGGGGGCCCGCGTGGAATGAGCAGTTCTTC. It encodes CASRGDRGPAWNEQFF.

The V and J genes are TRBV18 and TRBJ2-7, with D perhaps TRBD1 (6 bases). Per the germline V gene, CDR1 is KGHSH and CDR2 is LQKENI. V was clipped by 2 bases and J by 5 bases, with 16 bases between them. CDR3 length equals 15 residues. For the CDR3, the DNA is TGTGCCAGCTCACCAAACTCCGGACAGAGAAACGAGCAGTACTTC. As protein: CASSPNSGQRNEQYF. The whole variable domain, remainder taken from reference TRBV18 and TRBJ2-7, is NAGVMQNPRHLVRRRGQEARLRCSPMKGHSHVYWYRQLPEEGLKFMVYLQKENIIDESGMPKERFSAEFPKEGPSILRIQQVVRGDSAAYFCASSPNSGQRNEQYFGPGTRLTVT.

This chain uses TRBV7-9 with TRBJ2-1, with D perhaps matching TRBD2 (6 bases). Germline CDR1 reads SEHNR; CDR2 reads FQNEAQ (reference sequence). CDR3 size: 15 residues. Trimming took off 1 base at V and 2 bases at J, with 9 bases between the two ends. The CDR3 coding sequence is TGTGCCAGCAGCTTAGGTGGACTACCCTACAATGAGCAGTTCTTC. Protein sequence: CASSLGGLPYNEQFF.

This clone came up once. The chain is built from TRBV19 and TRBJ2-2, with TRBD2 matching 7 bases. J was trimmed by 0 bases and V by 7 bases; bases with no gene match: 2. Germline V gene sequence: CDR1 LNHDA, CDR2 SQIVND (reference sequence). The CDR3 spans 14 residues. The CDR3 nucleotides are TGTGCCAGTAAGGGAGGGGCGAACACCGGGGAGCTGTTTTTT. Translation gives CASKGGANTGELFF.

As regards this clone: As the CDR3 is not closed by the conserved phenylalanine or tryptophan, this likely results from a read error. This chain uses TRBV7-9 with TRBJ1-1; D is perhaps TRBD1 (5 bases). Germline lookup yields CDR1 SEHNR and CDR2 FQNEAQ (reference sequence). The ends were cut back, 4 bases at V and 3 bases at J, with 12 bases in the middle. CDR3 size: 14 residues. For the CDR3, the DNA is TGTGCCAGCAGCTCAGGGTTCGTGGACACTGAAGCTTTCTCT. Its protein product is CASSSGFVDTEAFS.

This clone is a singleton in its sample. For the CDR3, the DNA is TGTGCCAGCAGCTTACTACGGGGGGGGCTGACGAGTGAAGCTTTCTTT. Residues: CASSLLRGGLTSEAFF. The rearrangement joins TRBV13 to TRBJ1-1; perhaps TRBD1 as D (6 bases). Germline CDR1 and CDR2: PRHDT and FYEKMQ (reference sequence). With 2 bases removed from V and 7 bases from J, the gap between germline ends came to 20 bases. The CDR3 runs 16 residues.

A note on this clone: Germline and junction disagree at one end, which may indicate a read error. The chain carries TRBV7-9 and TRBJ2-2; D might be TRBD1 (7 bases). The germline gives CDR1 SEHNR, CDR2 FQNEAQ (reference sequence). The CDR3 length is 18 residues. The CDR3 region has the DNA TGTTCCAGCAGCCCCCCTTCAGGGGGGCGATCGGGAACCGGGGAGCTGTTTTTT. This gives the protein CSSSPPSGGRSGTGELFF.

This rearrangement joins TRBV15 to TRBJ1-6; 10 positions agree with TRBD1. This CDR3 is built from 16 residues. Germline V gives CDR1 LNHNV, CDR2 YYDKDF (reference sequence). V lost 5 bases, J lost 10 bases, and 11 bases stayed unmatched. DNA for the CDR3: TGTGCCACCAGCGCTAGAATGGGACAGGGGAGCTCACCCCTCCACTTT. Protein sequence: CATSARMGQGSSPLHF.

J is TRBJ2-2 and V is TRBV7-6, with 8 positions matching TRBD1. This CDR3 has 18 residues. V trimming: 1 base; J trimming: 4 bases; junction bases outside the gene matches: 11. The germline CDR1 and CDR2 sequences are SGHVS and FNYEAQ. CDR3 in amino acids: CASSLGEAGTGVTGELFF. DNA for the CDR3: TGTGCCAGCAGCTTAGGGGAAGCCGGGACAGGAGTCACCGGGGAGCTGTTTTTT.

The chain employs TRBV7-7 and TRBJ1-2; 7 nucleotides align to TRBD1. The V segment lost 1 base and the J segment 5 bases; nucleotides outside the gene matches: 4. Germline V CDR1 and CDR2: SSHAT, FNYEAQ (reference sequence). This CDR3 is built from 14 residues. The CDR3 protein is CASSLDATGYGYTF. The CDR3 bases are TGTGCCAGCAGCTTAGATGCGACAGGGTATGGCTACACCTTC.

The genes are TRBV30 and TRBJ2-3, with 8 bases lining up with TRBD2. Looked up from germline, CDR1 is GTSNPN and CDR2 is SVGIG (reference sequence). The CDR3 consists of 16 residues. Trimming cost V 1 base and J 2 bases; bases outside gene matches: 8. This chain's CDR3 is CAWSGPLAGITDTQYF. The DNA for the CDR3 is TGTGCCTGGAGTGGCCCCTTAGCGGGAATCACAGATACGCAGTATTTT. Full variable domain (missing parts from reference TRBV30 and TRBJ2-3): SQTIHQWPATLVQPVGSPLSLECTVEGTSNPNLYWYRQAAGRGLQLLFYSVGIGQISSEVPQNLSASRPQDRQFILSSKKLLLSDSGFYLCAWSGPLAGITDTQYFGPGTRLTVL.